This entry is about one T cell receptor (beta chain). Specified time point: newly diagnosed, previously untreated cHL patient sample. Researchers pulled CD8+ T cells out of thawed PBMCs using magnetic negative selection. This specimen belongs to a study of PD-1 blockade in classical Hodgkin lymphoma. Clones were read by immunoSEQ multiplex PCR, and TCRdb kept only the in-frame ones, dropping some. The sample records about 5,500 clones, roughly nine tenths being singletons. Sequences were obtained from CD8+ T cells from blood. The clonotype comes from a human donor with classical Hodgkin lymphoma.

Here the CDR3 DNA reads TGTGCCAGCTCACCGTTTATCGGAACCCCCACAGATACGCAGTATTTT. As protein: CASSPFIGTPTDTQYF. The J gene is TRBJ2-3, the V gene TRBV18, with D hard to call. Trimming shortened V by 3 bases and J by 2 bases, and 15 bases separated the two germline ends. From germline, CDR1 is KGHSH and CDR2 LQKENI. This CDR3 is built from 16 residues.